This TCR beta chain was observed in a study of blood T cell repertoires in COVID-19 (dated by TCRdb to about 2020). With regard to the full study: Samples from collaborators originated in the United States, Italy and Spain and spanned both the acute and convalescent phases of COVID-19. The prospective study material was composed of cDNA or gDNA derived from T cells, B-cell-depleted T cells, or PBMCs. Subjects who had been exposed to COVID-19, were actively infected with it, or had recovered from it provided the deeply sampled blood TCRbeta repertoires that made up the dataset. The repertoires were made available in a free public database intended to serve as a resource for research on the immune response to SARS-CoV-2. Samples were obtained from the ongoing ImmuneRACE study (first 160 participants) and from about 1,300 subjects provided by 6 global collaborators. Sample metadata almost always included a de-identified subject ID, COVID-19 status, age in years and sex. HLA class I and class II types, where available, came from metadata supplied by the sample provider rather than from assay-based typing.

The research as a whole found: How much clinical and demographic metadata was included differed by source and by participant, and the metadata was provided uncurated.

Notes on this clone: Its antigen is not yet known. No much larger clone exists at a distance of one base, and base qualities are not known.

Trimming at the junction amounts to 4 bases on V and 7 bases on J, and the germline ends lie 16 bases apart. There are 15 amino acids in the CDR3, from cysteine to phenylalanine inclusive. The entry retains the CDR3 DNA only, 45 bases that are in frame from base 1. The CDR1 and CDR2 encoded by the germline V gene (reference sequence) are MNHEY and SMNVEV. TCRbeta CDR3 regions were amplified from genomic DNA by means of the immunoSEQ Assay, a bias-controlled multiplex PCR. On the authors' methods: The number of nucleated cells in each sample was estimated by amplification of reference gene primers within the assay. Sequence reads were collapsed and filtered to measure the absolute abundance of every unique TCRbeta CDR3 rearrangement. For each sample, productive Simpson clonality was calculated as the square root of Simpson's diversity index over productive rearrangements. TCRdb holds this immuneACCESS table with in-frame rearrangements only. Some clones are missing; in checked studies, unresolved V genes explain under half, and the rest has no known cause. V and J calls and clone size are as listed in that table; D and trimming were resolved from the DNA. For this sample the table gives 150,000 to 200,000 clones, of which less than 90% were detected only once. The top ten hold approximately 8% of the sample.

In the prospective study, participants were roughly 18 to 90 years old, resided in under 30 geographic areas of the United States, and were enrolled through a virtual design. To assign participants to cohorts, the prospective study relied on clinical history that participants themselves reported in a screening survey and a study questionnaire. Recovered participants in ImmuneRACE Cohort 3 were defined as having two consecutive negative NP/OP PCR tests, clearance from a healthcare professional, or resolution of symptoms. Mobile phlebotomists in the prospective study collected whole blood, serum and a nasopharyngeal or oropharyngeal swab from every participant. Participants in the prospective study had the option to provide additional blood draws and questionnaires over an approximately 2-month period. Prospective study blood samples were shipped either frozen or at room temperature before DNA extraction.

Sequencing was done on a sample of PBMCs or T cells enriched from blood (not recorded which). The V gene is TRBV27 and the J gene is TRBJ1-4; perhaps TRBD1 is the D gene, with 5 bases matching. The source is a woman between 45 and 60 years old who had recovered from COVID-19. This receptor carries the CDR3 CASSSGGIFFEKLFF. The nucleotide sequence reads TGTGCCAGCAGTTCCGGGGGAATATTTTTTGAAAAACTGTTTTTT.